This T cell receptor beta chain is drawn from a study of blood T cell repertoires in COVID-19. Study in general: COVID-19 samples, acute and convalescent, were from the United States, Italy and Spain. PBMCs, B-cell-depleted T cells, or T cells provided the cDNA or gDNA that made up the material.

In germline, CDR1 is SNHLY, CDR2 FYNNEI. The length of the CDR3 is 13 residues. V lost 7 bases, J lost 7 bases, and 11 bases lay in between. Original data processing: Amplified reference gene primers provided the basis for estimating nucleated cell counts. Profiling relied on immunoSEQ multiplex PCR, and the TCRdb table lists in-frame clones only, not all of them. For V, J and clone size, that table is used; D and trimming come from the DNA. Found here are 200,000 to 250,000 clones, around 90% of them singletons; the top ten hold roughly 3%. Seattle patient enrollment occurred during active infection, with longitudinal follow-up thereafter.

Sequences were obtained from peripheral blood. The sequence was collected from a man aged 30-40 years with COVID-19, enrolled during active disease. V usage is TRBV2 and J usage is TRBJ1-6; D unresolved. This chain's CDR3 is CASTPKENSPLHF. The CDR3 region has the DNA TGTGCCAGCACCCCAAAAGAGAATTCACCCCTCCACTTT. Variable domain in full (rest from reference TRBV2 and TRBJ1-6): EPEVTQTPSHQVTQMGQEVILRCVPISNHLYFYWYRQILGQKVEFLVSFYNNEISEKSEIFDDQFSVERPDGSNFTLKIRSTKLEDSAMYFCASTPKENSPLHFGNGTRLTVT.